Listed here are 4 T cell receptor beta chains from one sample, sequenced in a study of blood T cell repertoires in COVID-19. Generated by immunoSEQ multiplex PCR, the TCRdb table keeps only in-frame clones and is missing some. The sample holds roughly 250,000 clones; 70% to 90% are singletons and the top ten take approximately 4.2%. Sequenced material: PBMCs or T cells enriched from blood (not recorded which). These receptors all stem from a woman aged 30 to 39 who had recovered from COVID-19.

This chain joins TRBV6-5 and TRBJ2-3; D unclear. The V end lost 5 bases, the J end lost 6 bases, and 9 bases lay between the germline ends. This CDR3 has 12 amino acids. Germline loops: CDR1 MNHEY, CDR2 SVGAGI. The CDR3 here is CASSPTRDTQYF. The CDR3 DNA is TGTGCCAGCAGTCCAACCAGGGATACGCAGTATTTT.

The chain employs TRBV4-2 and TRBJ1-4; no clear D gene. CDR3 size: 15 residues. Germline V CDR1 and CDR2: LGHNA, YNFKEQ. Trimming left V 3 bases short and J 10 bases short, with 18 bases between. The CDR3 loop reads CASSQAAGGLGKLFF. The CDR3 nucleotides read TGTGCCAGCAGCCAGGCAGCGGGTGGGCTGGGAAAACTGTTTTTT.

The chain combines TRBV6-4 with TRBJ1-4; 7 bases are shared with TRBD1. The CDR3 runs 15 residues. In germline, CDR1 is MRHNA, CDR2 SNTAGT. Trimming removed 5 bases from V and 7 bases from J; junction bases left unmatched: 10. The CDR3, as DNA: TGTGCCAGCAGTTGCCAGACAGGGCTACTTGAAAAACTGTTTTTT. Its protein is CASSCQTGLLEKLFF.

This chain links TRBV28 with TRBJ2-7; 9 bases match TRBD1. With 6 bases clipped from V and 2 bases from J, the junction kept 5 bases outside the gene matches. The CDR3 extends over 14 amino acids. Germline values: CDR1 MDHEN, CDR2 SYDVKM. CDR3 sequence: CASRAGTGTYEQYF. The DNA for the CDR3 is TGTGCCAGCAGGGCCGGGACAGGGACCTACGAGCAGTACTTC.